This T cell receptor beta chain came from a study of blood T cells in healthy people across ages. Whole-study findings and limits: In long-lived donors, naive CD4+ cell counts and diversity exceeded those of aged donors. Considered underestimates were the diversity estimates obtained from one million T cells. TCR beta diversity per million T cells fell roughly linearly with age. Naive and antigen-experienced cells could not be conclusively compared, given unsorted PBMCs.

Notes on this clonotype: What it binds is unknown.

Trimming took 5 bases from V and 8 from J, leaving 15 bases between them. The length of the CDR3 is 14 residues. Germline lookup yields CDR1 SEHNR and CDR2 FQNEAQ (reference sequence). PCR was performed a second time for 7 to 11 cycles using a sample-barcoded 5' primer and a J-beta primer mix. TCRdb fed the 5' RACE reads into MiXCR, producing one record per CDR3 protein. There are about 1 million distinct CDR3 sequences in the sample; under 45% occur only once, and under 20% lies in the top ten. The sequenced sample was blood. The J gene is TRBJ1-4, the V gene TRBV7-9; D ambiguous. The TCR sequence derives from a woman aged 55-70 years in good health. The CDR3 nucleotides read TGTGCCAGCAGCCCGGGCCCGGGATACGAAAAACTGTTTTTT. This gives the protein CASSPGPGYEKLFF.